These 20 T cell receptor beta chains were sequenced from one sample in a study of human T cells and chemical hapten exposure (dated by TCRdb to about 2021). In the paper's terms, the time point label means: patch test 1, 2 weeks after DPC sensitization. What this sample's treatment or condition label stands for: therapeutic diphenylcyclopropenone sensitization with weekly scalp DPC. Libraries were prepared through RACE. Sequencing took place on a NextSeq 500. TCRdb reran the public reads through fastp at Q25 and MiXCR, keeping productive beta chains. When rows share a CDR3 protein, they turn into one entry using the most common DNA and genes. This sample comprises more than 55,000 distinct CDR3 sequences, approximately 9.4% of them detected only once. Jointly, the top ten make up about 3.1% of the sample. The source material was whole blood, sampled in connection with sensitization to the hapten diphenylcyclopropenone (DPC). Every receptor here comes from a woman aged 40-49 years with alopecia areata. Some clones in this sample may be carry-over from other donors' samples.

The chain combines TRBV30 with TRBJ2-7; D gene unclear. Deletions cut 0 bases from V and 6 bases from J, with 9 bases between. Germline CDR1 GTSNPN, CDR2 SVGIG (reference sequence). The CDR3 consists of 12 residues. CDR3: CAWSVAGSEQYF. The CDR3 nucleotides are TGTGCCTGGAGTGTAGCCGGATCCGAGCAGTACTTC.

As regards this clonotype: This may arise from a read error, as a much more abundant clone is one base away. The V and J genes are TRBV7-9 and TRBJ2-5, with 9 bases matching TRBD2. This CDR3 has 12 residues. V lost 4 bases, J lost 13 bases, and 7 bases stayed unmatched. Germline lookup yields CDR1 SEHNR and CDR2 FQNEAQ (reference sequence). The CDR3 region is CASSSTGTSWYF. The CDR3 bases are TGTGCCAGCAGCTCAACCGGGACTAGCTGGTACTTC. The variable domain in full, with the rest retrieved from reference TRBV7-9 and TRBJ2-5, is DTGVSQNPRHKITKRGQNVTFRCDPISEHNRLYWYRQTLGQGPEFLTYFQNEAQLEKSRLLSDRFSAERPKGSFSTLEIQRTEQGDSAMYLCASSSTGTSWYFGPGTRLLVL.

A note on this clonotype: Given a much more abundant clone one base away, this may be a read error. The CDR3 DNA follows: TGCGCCAGCAGCTCGCAAAGCTCCTACAATGAGCAGTTCTTC. Translated, it gives CASSSQSSYNEQFF. This sequence joins TRBV5-1 and TRBJ2-1; no definite D call. The CDR3 consists of 14 residues. V lost 3 bases and J 0 bases, leaving 7 bases between the germline ends. Germline assignment: CDR1 SGHRS and CDR2 YFSETQ.

This clonotype was seen ten or more times. This chain uses TRBV29-1 with TRBJ1-2; D is unresolved. Germline loops: CDR1 SQVTM, CDR2 ANQGSEA. This CDR3 comprises 12 residues. With 6 bases removed from V and 8 bases from J, the gap between germline ends came to 16 bases. This CDR3 reads CSVLSDFEGYTF. The CDR3 region has the DNA TGCAGCGTCTTGTCGGACTTCGAAGGCTACACCTTC.

This clonotype appeared many times. The CDR3 loop reads CSVQYTEAFF. Written as DNA, the CDR3 is TGCAGCGTGCAGTATACTGAAGCTTTCTTT. The chain uses TRBV29-1 and TRBJ1-1, with D hard to call. Germline assignment: CDR1 SQVTM and CDR2 ANQGSEA. V was cut by 6 bases and J by 5 bases, with 7 bases left in between. The CDR3 loop spans 10 amino acids.

This clonotype was observed a few times. This chain joins TRBV6-5 and TRBJ2-2; 10 bases are shared with TRBD2. This CDR3 has 19 residues. J lost 5 bases, V lost 4 bases, and 16 bases had no gene match. The germline gives CDR1 MNHEY, CDR2 SVGAGI. The DNA for the CDR3 is TGTGCCAGCAGTTTCAGTTTTAGCGGGGGGTCCCTTGGAACCGGGGAGCTGTTTTTT. Protein: CASSFSFSGGSLGTGELFF.

This clonotype has ten or more counts. The chain combines TRBV28 with TRBJ1-2; no reliable D call. The CDR3 is 12 residues long. Germline CDR1 reads MDHEN; CDR2 reads SYDVKM. Trimming shortened V by 7 bases and J by 2 bases, and 8 bases separated the two germline ends. The CDR3 coding sequence is TGTGCCAGCACCCTACAGAACTATGGCTACACCTTC. The encoded protein is CASTLQNYGYTF.

This clonotype was seen a few times. In nucleotides, the CDR3 is TGTGCCAGCAGTTACCCCGATGGACCGAACACTGAAGCTTTCTTT. It encodes CASSYPDGPNTEAFF. The chain uses TRBV6-2 or TRBV6-3 and TRBJ1-1; no definite D call. The V end lost 2 bases, the J end lost 1 base, and 11 bases lay between the germline ends. The germline gives CDR1 MNHEY, CDR2 SVGEGT. The CDR3 is made up of 15 amino acids.

This clonotype came up a few times. This chain connects TRBV12-3 or TRBV12-4 to TRBJ1-1; 7 bases align to TRBD1. CDR3 length: 13 residues. Trimming cost V 3 bases and J 6 bases; bases outside gene matches: 4. The chain's CDR3 is CASSFQGVAEAFF. The CDR3 region has the DNA TGTGCCAGCAGTTTCCAGGGGGTCGCTGAAGCTTTCTTT.

This clonotype has at least ten counts. V is TRBV5-1 and J is TRBJ2-5, with D maybe TRBD2 (5 bases). Trimming stripped 4 bases from V and 5 bases from J, with 15 bases between. The CDR3 loop spans 14 amino acids. Germline V lookup: CDR1 SGHRS, CDR2 YFSETQ. The CDR3 coding sequence is TGCGCCAGCAGCCATAGGAGGCGTCAGGAGACCCAGTACTTC. Translating it yields CASSHRRRQETQYF.

The table lists this clonotype with many counts. The rearrangement links TRBV7-2 to TRBJ2-5; 9 bases are a match to TRBD2. Germline CDR1 and CDR2: SGHTA and FQGNSA. The CDR3 spans 14 residues. V lost 2 bases and J lost 2; bases outside the gene matches: 0. The CDR3, as DNA: TGTGCCAGCAGCTTACTAGCGGGGCAAGAGACCCAGTACTTC. Amino acids: CASSLLAGQETQYF.

This clonotype is a singleton in its sample. The chain links TRBV10-1 to TRBJ1-5; D may be TRBD1 (6 bases). Per the germline V gene, CDR1 is WNHNN and CDR2 is SYGVQD (reference sequence). The CDR3 contains 17 residues. The V and J ends lost 7 bases and 11 bases respectively, with 30 bases between them. This CDR3 is CASTLKWQTGRESAQHF. The CDR3 bases are TGCGCCAGCACCCTAAAATGGCAGACAGGAAGGGAATCAGCCCAGCATTTT.

The chain combines TRBV6-2 or TRBV6-3 with TRBJ2-2; D is possibly TRBD2 (6 bases). The CDR3 extends over 13 amino acids. The germline V and J ends were trimmed by 5 bases and 4 bases, with 8 bases remaining between them. Germline-derived CDR1 and CDR2 are MNHEY and SVGEGT. The DNA for the CDR3 is TGTGCCAGCAGTCCGGGACTCACCGGGGAGCTGTTTTTT. Its translation is CASSPGLTGELFF.

This clonotype was counted many times. V gene TRBV18 combines with J gene TRBJ2-1; 7 nucleotides align to TRBD1. Germline trimming cut 8 bases from V and 5 bases from J; bases unmatched to any gene: 9. Per germline, CDR1 KGHSH and CDR2 LQKENI. The CDR3 has 14 residues. CDR3 protein: CASLDREFNNEQFF. The CDR3 nucleotides are TGTGCCAGCCTCGACAGGGAATTTAACAATGAGCAGTTCTTC.

This clonotype was seen many times. The chain couples TRBV12-3 or TRBV12-4 to TRBJ1-2; 7 bases line up with TRBD1. Trimming took 5 bases from V and 2 from J; bases not matched to a gene: 11. The CDR3 runs to 16 residues. As DNA, the CDR3 is TGTGCCAGCAGTCCCCAGAAGGGACAGCAAAACTATGGCTACACCTTC. As protein: CASSPQKGQQNYGYTF.

This clonotype was detected many times. The J gene is TRBJ1-2, the V gene TRBV12-3 or TRBV12-4; 10 positions agree with TRBD1. The CDR3 loop spans 14 amino acids. Trimming cost V 8 bases and J 1 base; bases outside gene matches: 4. The DNA of the CDR3 is TGTGCCAGCGGGGACAGGGGATATAACTATGGCTACACCTTC. Translating gives CASGDRGYNYGYTF.

This clonotype came up many times. The J gene is TRBJ2-2, the V gene TRBV30, with a weak D call TRBD1 (6 bases). Germline V gene lookup returns CDR1 GTSNPN and CDR2 SVGIG (reference sequence). There are 14 residues in the CDR3. Deletions cut 7 bases from V and 4 bases from J, with 16 bases between. Here the CDR3 DNA reads TGTGCCTCTCCACAGGGCTCCCTCACCGGGGAGCTGTTTTTT. It specifies CASPQGSLTGELFF.

The rearrangement joins TRBV11-2 to TRBJ2-1; TRBD1 matches at 8 bases. The CDR3 spans 22 residues. Germline CDR1 reads SGHAT; CDR2 reads FQNNGV. J was trimmed by 0 bases and V by 1 base; bases with no gene match: 20. The CDR3 nucleotides are TGTGCCAGCAGCTTAGGTAGCCCGACAGGGGCAACTTTTCTCAGCTCCTACAATGAGCAGTTCTTC. Its translation is CASSLGSPTGATFLSSYNEQFF.

V is TRBV7-2 and J is TRBJ1-5; possible D gene TRBD1, 6 bases. CDR3 length: 15 amino acids. V dropped 5 bases and J dropped 6 bases, with 17 bases sitting between them. In germline, CDR1 is SGHTA, CDR2 FQGNSA. The CDR3 DNA reads TGTGCCAGCAGCCCCACCGCCCAGACAGGTCAGCCCCAGCATTTT. Translation gives CASSPTAQTGQPQHF.

This clonotype came up many times. The chain carries TRBV18 and TRBJ1-1, with a tentative D call TRBD1 (5 bases). Per the germline V gene, CDR1 is KGHSH and CDR2 is LQKENI. The CDR3 is 14 amino acids. V lost 3 bases and J 5 bases, leaving 13 bases between the germline ends. Written as DNA, the CDR3 is TGTGCCAGCTCACCGACAGCCGTTAGGACTGAAGCTTTCTTT. This encodes CASSPTAVRTEAFF. The variable domain in full, completed from reference TRBV18 and TRBJ1-1, reads NAGVMQNPRHLVRRRGQEARLRCSPMKGHSHVYWYRQLPEEGLKFMVYLQKENIIDESGMPKERFSAEFPKEGPSILRIQQVVRGDSAAYFCASSPTAVRTEAFFGQGTRLTVV.